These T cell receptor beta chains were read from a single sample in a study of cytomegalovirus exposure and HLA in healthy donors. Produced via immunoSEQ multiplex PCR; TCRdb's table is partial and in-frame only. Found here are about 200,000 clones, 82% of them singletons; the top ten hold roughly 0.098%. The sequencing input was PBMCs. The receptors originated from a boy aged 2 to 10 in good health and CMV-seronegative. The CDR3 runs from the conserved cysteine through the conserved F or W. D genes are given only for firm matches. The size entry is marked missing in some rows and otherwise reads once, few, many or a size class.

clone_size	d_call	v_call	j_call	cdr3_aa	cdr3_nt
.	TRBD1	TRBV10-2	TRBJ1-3	CASSESPTGVGNTIYF	TGCGCCAGCAGTGAGTCTCCGACAGGGGTGGGAAACACCATATATTTT
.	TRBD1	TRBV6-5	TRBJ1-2	CASPTRQGACYGYTF	TGTGCCAGCCCGACACGACAGGGGGCGTGCTATGGCTACACCTTC
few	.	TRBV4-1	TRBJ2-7	CASSPEGRAYEQYF	TGCGCCAGCAGCCCGGAGGGCAGAGCCTACGAGCAGTACTTC
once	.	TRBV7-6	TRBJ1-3	CASSLVAGAGNTIYF	TGTGCCAGCAGCTTAGTGGCAGGGGCTGGAAACACCATATATTTT
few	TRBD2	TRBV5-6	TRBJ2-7	CASSFGRGARDEQYF	TGTGCCAGCAGCTTTGGGCGGGGGGCAAGAGACGAGCAGTACTTC
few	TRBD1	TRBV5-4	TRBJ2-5	CASSLQGQGQETQYF	TGTGCCAGCAGCTTGCAGGGACAGGGCCAAGAGACCCAGTACTTC
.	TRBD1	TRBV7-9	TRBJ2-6	CASSSQGAGANVLTF	TGTGCCAGCAGCTCTCAGGGGGCCGGGGCCAACGTCCTGACTTTC
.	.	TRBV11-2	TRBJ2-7	CASSLMYNYEQYF	TGTGCCAGCAGCTTAATGTACAATTACGAGCAGTACTTC
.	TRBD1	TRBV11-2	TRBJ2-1	CASRRLTGLEQFF	TGTGCCAGCAGACGTCTGACAGGGCTTGAGCAGTTCTTC
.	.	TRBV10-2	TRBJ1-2	CASSENRYYGYTF	TGCGCCAGCAGTGAGAACCGGTACTATGGCTACACCTTC
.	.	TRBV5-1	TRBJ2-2	CASSYTPGGPGELFF	TGCGCCAGCAGCTATACTCCCGGGGGACCCGGGGAGCTGTTTTTT
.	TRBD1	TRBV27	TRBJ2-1	CASSLRDRGLKWSYNEQFF	TGTGCCAGCAGTTTACGGGACAGGGGGCTAAAGTGGTCCTACAATGAGCAGTTCTTC
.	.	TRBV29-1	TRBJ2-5	CSVEDWQGSHQETQYF	TGCAGCGTTGAAGATTGGCAGGGGTCCCACCAAGAGACCCAGTACTTC
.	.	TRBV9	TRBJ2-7	CASSVSGAPYTYEQYF	TGTGCCAGCAGCGTATCAGGGGCCCCTTACACCTACGAGCAGTACTTC
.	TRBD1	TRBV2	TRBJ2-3	CASSEALPGGSTDTQYF	TGTGCCAGCAGTGAAGCGCTTCCAGGGGGCTCCACAGATACGCAGTATTTT
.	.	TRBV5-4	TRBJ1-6	CASSLQGYNSPLHF	TGTGCCAGCAGTTTACAGGGTTATAATTCACCCCTCCACTTT
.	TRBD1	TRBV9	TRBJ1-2	CASSFRTGWEDGYTF	TGTGCCAGCAGCTTCCGGACAGGGTGGGAGGATGGCTACACCTTC
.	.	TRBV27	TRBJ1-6	CASSPDYWGVANSPLHF	TGTGCCAGCAGTCCCGACTATTGGGGGGTGGCTAATTCACCCCTCCACTTT
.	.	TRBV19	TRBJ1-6	CASSIQNNSPLHF	TGTGCCAGTAGTATACAAAATAATTCACCCCTCCACTTT
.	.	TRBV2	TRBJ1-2	CASSGRASYTF	TGTGCCAGCAGTGGCAGGGCAAGCTACACCTTC
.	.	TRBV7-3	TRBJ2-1	CASSSNGGLYNEQFF	TGTGCCAGCAGCTCTAACGGGGGGCTCTACAATGAGCAGTTCTTC